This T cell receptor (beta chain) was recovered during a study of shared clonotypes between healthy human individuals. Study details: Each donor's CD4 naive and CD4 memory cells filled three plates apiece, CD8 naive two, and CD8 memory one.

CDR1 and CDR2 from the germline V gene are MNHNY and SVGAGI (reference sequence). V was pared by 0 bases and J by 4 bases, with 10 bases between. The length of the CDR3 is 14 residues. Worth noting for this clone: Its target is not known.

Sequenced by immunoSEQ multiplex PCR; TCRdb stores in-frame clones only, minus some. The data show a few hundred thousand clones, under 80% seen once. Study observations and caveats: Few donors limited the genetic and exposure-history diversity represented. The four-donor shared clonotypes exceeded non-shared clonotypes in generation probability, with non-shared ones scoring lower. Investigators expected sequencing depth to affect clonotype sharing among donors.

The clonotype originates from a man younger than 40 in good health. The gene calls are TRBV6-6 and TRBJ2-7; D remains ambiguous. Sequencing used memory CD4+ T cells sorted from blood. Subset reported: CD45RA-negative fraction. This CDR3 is CASSYSRGWYEQYF. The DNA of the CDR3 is TGTGCCAGCAGTTACTCGAGAGGATGGTACGAGCAGTACTTC.